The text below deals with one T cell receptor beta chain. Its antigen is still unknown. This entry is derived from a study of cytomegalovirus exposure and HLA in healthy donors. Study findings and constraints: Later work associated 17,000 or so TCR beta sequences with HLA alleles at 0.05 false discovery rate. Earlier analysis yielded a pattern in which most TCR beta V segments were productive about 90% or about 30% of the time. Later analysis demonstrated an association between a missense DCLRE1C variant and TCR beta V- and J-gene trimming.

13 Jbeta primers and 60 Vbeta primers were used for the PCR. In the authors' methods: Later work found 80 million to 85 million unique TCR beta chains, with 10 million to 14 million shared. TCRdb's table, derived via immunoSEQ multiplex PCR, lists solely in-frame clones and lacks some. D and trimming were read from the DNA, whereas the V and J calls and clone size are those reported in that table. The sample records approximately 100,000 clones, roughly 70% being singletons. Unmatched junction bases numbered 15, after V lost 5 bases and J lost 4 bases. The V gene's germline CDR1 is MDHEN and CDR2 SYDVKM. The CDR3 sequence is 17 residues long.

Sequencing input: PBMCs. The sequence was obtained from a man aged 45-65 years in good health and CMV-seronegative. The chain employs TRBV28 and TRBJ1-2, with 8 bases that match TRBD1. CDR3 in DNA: TGTGCCAGCAGTACCTCCGGGACAGGACTCAGATTCTATGGCTACACCTTC. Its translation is CASSTSGTGLRFYGYTF.